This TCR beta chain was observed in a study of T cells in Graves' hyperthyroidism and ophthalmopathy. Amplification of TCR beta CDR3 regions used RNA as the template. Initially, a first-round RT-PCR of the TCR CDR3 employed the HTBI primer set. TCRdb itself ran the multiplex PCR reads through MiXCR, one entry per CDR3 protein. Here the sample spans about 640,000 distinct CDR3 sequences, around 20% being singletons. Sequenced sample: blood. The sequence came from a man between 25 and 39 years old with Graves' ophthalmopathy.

CDR3 coding DNA: TGCAGTGCTAGAGATTTTGGGGGGGACAATGAAAAACTGTTTTTT. This sequence encodes CSARDFGGDNEKLFF. The V gene is TRBV20-1, the J gene TRBJ1-4, with a tentative D call TRBD1 (5 bases). The CDR3 is 15 amino acids. The germline CDR1 and CDR2 sequences are DFQATT and SNEGSKA (reference sequence). The V gene lost 0 bases and the J gene lost 5 bases, with 13 bases spanning the gap.